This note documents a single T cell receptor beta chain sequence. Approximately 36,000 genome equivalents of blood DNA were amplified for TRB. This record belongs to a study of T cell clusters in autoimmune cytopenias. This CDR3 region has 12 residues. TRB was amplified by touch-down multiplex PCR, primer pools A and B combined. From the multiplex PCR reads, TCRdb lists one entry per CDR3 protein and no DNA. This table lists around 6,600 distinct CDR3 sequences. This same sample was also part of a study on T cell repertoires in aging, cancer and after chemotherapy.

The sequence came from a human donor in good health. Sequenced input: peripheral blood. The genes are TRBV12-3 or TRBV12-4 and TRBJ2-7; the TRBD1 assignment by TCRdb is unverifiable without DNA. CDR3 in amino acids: CASRDRGYEQYF.